The 10 T cell receptor beta chains below were found in one sample sequenced in a study of early T cells in non-severe SARS-CoV-2 infection. A single record per CDR3 protein comes from TCRdb applying MiXCR to the 5' RACE reads. The sample shows some 80,000 distinct CDR3 sequences, about 5% of them seen only once. Source: whole blood, taken at baseline. The receptors shown here come from an adult who was a healthcare worker with PCR-confirmed SARS-CoV-2 infection or an uninfected control (not recorded which).

This clonotype was counted ten times or more. The chain combines TRBV7-8 with TRBJ2-1, with 8 bases lining up with TRBD1. The V gene's germline CDR1 is SGHVS and CDR2 FQNEAQ. This CDR3 spans 16 amino acids. The ends lost 6 bases at V and 0 bases at J; junction bases unmatched: 7. The CDR3 coding sequence is TGTGCCAGCAGTTTGGGACAGGCAAGCTCCTACAATGAGCAGTTCTTC. Protein sequence: CASSLGQASSYNEQFF.

In its sample, this clonotype was seen many times. This chain uses TRBV6-1 with TRBJ2-1; 13 positions agree with TRBD2. CDR3 length: 14 amino acids. The V segment lost 4 bases and the J segment 10 bases; nucleotides outside the gene matches: 4. The germline CDR1 and CDR2 sequences are MNHNS and SASEGT. The CDR3 nucleotides are TGTGCCAGCAGTGTCTTGGGACTAGCGGGAGAGCAGTTCTTC. It encodes CASSVLGLAGEQFF.

This clonotype showed up many times. The chain employs TRBV12-3 or TRBV12-4 and TRBJ2-7; 9 bases agree with TRBD1. The CDR3 runs to 14 residues. V gave up 3 bases and J gave up 3 bases; unmatched junction bases: 3. The CDR3 nucleotides read TGTGCCAGCAGTTTCGGGACAGGGTACTACGAGCAGTACTTC. Amino acid sequence: CASSFGTGYYEQYF.

The chain couples TRBV20-1 to TRBJ2-2; TRBD1 agrees at 12 bases. V dropped 6 bases and J dropped 5; count of bases not matched to a gene: 10. Germline CDR1 is DFQATT and CDR2 is SNEGSKA (reference sequence). The CDR3 covers 16 residues. CDR3 loop: CSARDRGRAGTGELFF. In DNA, the CDR3 is TGCAGTGCGAGGGACAGGGGGCGAGCGGGAACCGGGGAGCTGTTTTTT.

This clonotype has more than one count but fewer than ten. The V call is TRBV6-5, the J call TRBJ1-3; tentative D call: TRBD1 (5 bases). Germline-derived CDR1 and CDR2 are MNHEY and SVGAGI. V lost 4 bases to trimming and J lost 5 bases, with 6 bases between them. There are 12 residues in the CDR3. For the CDR3, the DNA is TGTGCCAGCAGTTCGGACAGAAACACCATATATTTT. It yields the protein CASSSDRNTIYF.

This clonotype was counted a few times. V usage is TRBV5-1 and J usage is TRBJ2-2, with 8 bases aligning to TRBD1. Losses at the gene ends were 4 bases for V and 5 bases for J; bases not matched to a gene: 13. The V gene's germline CDR1 is SGHRS and CDR2 YFSETQ. The CDR3 is made up of 17 amino acids. As DNA, the CDR3 is TGCGCCAGCAGCCCCTACAGTACCGGGACAGGAACCGGGGAGCTGTTTTTT. Translated: CASSPYSTGTGTGELFF.

This clonotype was counted many times. The chain links TRBV7-2 to TRBJ2-7; D is perhaps TRBD2 (5 bases). The CDR3 runs to 15 residues. Germline V gives CDR1 SGHTA, CDR2 FQGNSA. The germline V and J ends were trimmed by 6 bases and 2 bases, with 17 bases remaining between them. Written as DNA, the CDR3 is TGTGCCAGCAGTCGGGGTGGAGGCTCCCCCTACGAGCAGTACTTC. Protein: CASSRGGGSPYEQYF.

The sample holds many counts of this clonotype. The chain employs TRBV25-1 and TRBJ1-2; TRBD1 matches 8 bases. Germline V gives CDR1 MGHDK, CDR2 SYGVNS. With V trimmed by 3 bases and J by 4 bases, 10 bases remained unmatched. CDR3 length: 16 residues. Here the CDR3 reads CASSDTGQGFAYGYTF. DNA of the CDR3: TGTGCCAGCAGTGATACCGGACAGGGATTTGCCTATGGCTACACCTTC.

This chain links TRBV18 with TRBJ2-4; D may be TRBD2 (5 bases). The CDR3 has 14 residues. The ends were cut back, 9 bases at V and 2 bases at J, with 14 bases in the middle. Looked up from germline, CDR1 is KGHSH and CDR2 is LQKENI. Here the CDR3 DNA reads TGTGCCAGTTCCTCGGGCGGGTCCAAAAACATTCAGTACTTC. It specifies CASSSGGSKNIQYF.

This clonotype occurred many times. This rearrangement joins TRBV20-1 to TRBJ2-6; D may correspond to TRBD1 or TRBD2 (5 bases each). The V and J ends lost 6 bases and 0 bases respectively, with 12 bases between them. CDR1 and CDR2 from the germline V gene are DFQATT and SNEGSKA (reference sequence). CDR3 size: 15 residues. For the CDR3, the DNA is TGCAGTGCATGGTGGGGGACCTCTGGGGCCAACGTCCTGACTTTC. This translates into CSAWWGTSGANVLTF.